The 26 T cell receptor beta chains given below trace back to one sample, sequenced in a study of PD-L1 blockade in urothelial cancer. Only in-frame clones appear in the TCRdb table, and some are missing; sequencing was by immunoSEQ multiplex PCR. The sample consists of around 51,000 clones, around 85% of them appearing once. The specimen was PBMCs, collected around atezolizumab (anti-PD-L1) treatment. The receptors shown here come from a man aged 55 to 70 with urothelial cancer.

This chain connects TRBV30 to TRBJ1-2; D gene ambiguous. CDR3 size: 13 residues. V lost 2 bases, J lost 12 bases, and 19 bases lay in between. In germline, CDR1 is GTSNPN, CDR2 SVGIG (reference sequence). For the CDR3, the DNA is TGTGCCTGGAGTTTCAAACGAGGAGGAGCGGACACCTTC. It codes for CAWSFKRGGADTF.

The CDR3 bases are TGTGCCAGCAGCCAGGGTCAAGAGACCCAGTACTTC. Protein product: CASSQGQETQYF. The chain couples TRBV27 to TRBJ2-5; TRBD1 is a possible D gene (5 bases). From germline, CDR1 is MNHEY and CDR2 SMNVEV (reference sequence). This CDR3 is built from 12 residues. The V and J ends lost 6 bases and 2 bases respectively, with 7 bases between them.

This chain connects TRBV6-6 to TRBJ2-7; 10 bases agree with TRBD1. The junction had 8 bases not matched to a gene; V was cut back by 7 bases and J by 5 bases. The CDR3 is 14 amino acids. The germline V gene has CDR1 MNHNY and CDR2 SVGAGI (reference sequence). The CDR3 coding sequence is TGTGCCAGCACCGCGGACAGGGGGTATAACGAGCAGTACTTC. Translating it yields CASTADRGYNEQYF.

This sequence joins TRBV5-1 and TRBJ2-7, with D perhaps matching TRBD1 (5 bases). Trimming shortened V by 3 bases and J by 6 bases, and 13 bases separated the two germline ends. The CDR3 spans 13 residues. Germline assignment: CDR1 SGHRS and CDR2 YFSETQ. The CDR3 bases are TGCGCCAGCAGCTACAATCAGGGTCCCGAGCAGTACTTC. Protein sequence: CASSYNQGPEQYF.

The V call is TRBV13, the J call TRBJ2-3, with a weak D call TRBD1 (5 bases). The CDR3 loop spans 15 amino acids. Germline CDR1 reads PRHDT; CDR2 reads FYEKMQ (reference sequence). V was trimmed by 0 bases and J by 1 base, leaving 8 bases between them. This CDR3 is CASSLGVGGTDTQYF. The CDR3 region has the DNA TGTGCCAGCAGCTTAGGGGTAGGGGGCACAGATACGCAGTATTTT.

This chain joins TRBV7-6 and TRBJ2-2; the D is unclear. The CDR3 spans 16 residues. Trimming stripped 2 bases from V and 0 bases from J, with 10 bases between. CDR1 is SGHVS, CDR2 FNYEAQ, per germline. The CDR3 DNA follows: TGTGCCAGCAGCTTATTCCAACTCTCGAACACCGGGGAGCTGTTTTTT. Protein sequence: CASSLFQLSNTGELFF.

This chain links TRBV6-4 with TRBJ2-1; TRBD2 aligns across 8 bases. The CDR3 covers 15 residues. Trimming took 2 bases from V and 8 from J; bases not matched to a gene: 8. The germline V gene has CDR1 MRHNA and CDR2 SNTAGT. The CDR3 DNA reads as TGTGCCAGCAGTGACGGTCCAGCGGGAGTAGATGAGCAGTTCTTC. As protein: CASSDGPAGVDEQFF.

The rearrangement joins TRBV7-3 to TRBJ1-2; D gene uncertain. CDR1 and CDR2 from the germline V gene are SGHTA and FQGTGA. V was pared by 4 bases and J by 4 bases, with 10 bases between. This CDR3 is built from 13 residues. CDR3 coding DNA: TGTGCCAGCAGCTCATCCCTCGGCTATGGCTACACCTTC. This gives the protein CASSSSLGYGYTF.

The chain's CDR3 is CASSPGGWTEAFF. The CDR3 nucleotides are TGTGCCAGCAGCCCAGGGGGATGGACTGAAGCTTTCTTT. The J gene is TRBJ1-1, the V gene TRBV7-2, with 7 positions matching TRBD1. With 5 bases clipped from V and 5 bases from J, the junction kept 5 bases outside the gene matches. This CDR3 has 13 residues. Germline loops: CDR1 SGHTA, CDR2 FQGNSA.

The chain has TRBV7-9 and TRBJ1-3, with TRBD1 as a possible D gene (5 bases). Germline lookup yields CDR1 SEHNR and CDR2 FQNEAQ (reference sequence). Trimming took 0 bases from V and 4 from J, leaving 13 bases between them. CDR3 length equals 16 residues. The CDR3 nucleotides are TGTGCCAGCAGCTTAGCGCGGGGCCCGGGAGGAAACACCATATATTTT. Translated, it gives CASSLARGPGGNTIYF.

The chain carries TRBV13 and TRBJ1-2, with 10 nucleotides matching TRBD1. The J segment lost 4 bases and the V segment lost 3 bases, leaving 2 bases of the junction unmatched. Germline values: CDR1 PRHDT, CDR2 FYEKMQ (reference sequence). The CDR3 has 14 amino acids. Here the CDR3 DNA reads TGTGCCAGCAGCTTCGGGACAGGGGCCTATGGCTACACCTTC. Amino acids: CASSFGTGAYGYTF.

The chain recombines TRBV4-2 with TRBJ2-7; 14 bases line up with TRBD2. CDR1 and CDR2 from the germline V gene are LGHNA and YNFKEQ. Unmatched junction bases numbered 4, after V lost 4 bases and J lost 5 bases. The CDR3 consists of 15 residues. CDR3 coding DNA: TGTGCCAGCAGCCCCGGGACTAGCGGGGGTAACGAGCAGTACTTC. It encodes CASSPGTSGGNEQYF.

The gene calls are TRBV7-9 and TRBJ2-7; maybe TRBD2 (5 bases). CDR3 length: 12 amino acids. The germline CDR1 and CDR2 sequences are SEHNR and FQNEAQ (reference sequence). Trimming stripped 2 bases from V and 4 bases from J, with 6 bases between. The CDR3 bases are TGTGCCAGCAGCTTAACGGGGTACGAGCAGTACTTC. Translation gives CASSLTGYEQYF.

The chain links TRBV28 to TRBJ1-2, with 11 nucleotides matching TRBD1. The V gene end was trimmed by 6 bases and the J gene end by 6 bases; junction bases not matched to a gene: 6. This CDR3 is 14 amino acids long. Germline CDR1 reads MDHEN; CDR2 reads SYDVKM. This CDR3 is CASRGDRGFHGYTF. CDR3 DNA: TGTGCCAGCAGAGGGGACAGGGGGTTTCATGGCTACACCTTC.

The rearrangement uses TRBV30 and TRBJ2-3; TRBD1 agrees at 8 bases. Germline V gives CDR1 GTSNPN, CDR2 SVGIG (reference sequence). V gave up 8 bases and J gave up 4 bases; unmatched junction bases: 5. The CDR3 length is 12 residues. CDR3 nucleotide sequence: TGTGCCCGAGGACAGGGTTCAGATACGCAGTATTTT. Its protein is CARGQGSDTQYF.

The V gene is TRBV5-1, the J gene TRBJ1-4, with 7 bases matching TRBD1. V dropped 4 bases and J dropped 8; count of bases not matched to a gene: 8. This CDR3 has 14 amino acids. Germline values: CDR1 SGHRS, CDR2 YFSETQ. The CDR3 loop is CASSVTGDYEKLFF. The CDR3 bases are TGCGCCAGCAGCGTTACAGGGGATTACGAAAAACTGTTTTTT.

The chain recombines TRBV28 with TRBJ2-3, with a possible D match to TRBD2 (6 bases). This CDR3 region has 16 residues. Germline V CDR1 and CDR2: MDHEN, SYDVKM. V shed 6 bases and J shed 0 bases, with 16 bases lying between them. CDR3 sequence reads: CASRFGGTLSTDTQYF. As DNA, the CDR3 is TGTGCCAGCAGGTTTGGGGGGACGCTAAGCACAGATACGCAGTATTTT.

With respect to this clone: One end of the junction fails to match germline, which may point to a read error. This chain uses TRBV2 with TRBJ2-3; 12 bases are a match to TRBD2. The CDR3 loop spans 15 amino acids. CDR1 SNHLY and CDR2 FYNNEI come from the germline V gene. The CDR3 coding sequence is TGTGCCAACAGTGCGACTAGCGGGAGTACAGATACGCAGTATTTT. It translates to CANSATSGSTDTQYF.

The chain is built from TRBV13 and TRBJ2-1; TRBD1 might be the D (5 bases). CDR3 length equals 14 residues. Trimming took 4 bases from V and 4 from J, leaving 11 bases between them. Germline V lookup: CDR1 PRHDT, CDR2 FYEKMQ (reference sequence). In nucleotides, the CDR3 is TGTGCCAGCAGCTATGGTAGGGGTTACAATGAGCAGTTCTTC. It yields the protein CASSYGRGYNEQFF.

CDR3 amino acids: CASSEASGGAEQFF. CDR3 bases: TGTGCCAGCAGTGAAGCTAGCGGGGGTGCTGAGCAGTTCTTC. The J gene is TRBJ2-1, the V gene TRBV6-4; 10 positions agree with TRBD2. The V gene's germline CDR1 is MRHNA and CDR2 SNTAGT. Trimming at V came to 3 bases and at J to 9 bases, leaving 5 bases not matched to a gene. This CDR3 region has 14 residues.

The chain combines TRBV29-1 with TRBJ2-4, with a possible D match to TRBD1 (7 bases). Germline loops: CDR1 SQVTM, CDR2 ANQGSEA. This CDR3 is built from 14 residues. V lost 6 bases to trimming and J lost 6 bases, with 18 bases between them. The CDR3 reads CSVNPPGGPNIQYF. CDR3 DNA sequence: TGCAGCGTGAACCCGCCAGGGGGGCCAAACATTCAGTACTTC.

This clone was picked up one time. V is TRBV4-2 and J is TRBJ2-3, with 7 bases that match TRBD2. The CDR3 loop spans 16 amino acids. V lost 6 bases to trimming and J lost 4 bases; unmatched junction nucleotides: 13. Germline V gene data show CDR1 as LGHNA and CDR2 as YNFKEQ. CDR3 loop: CASRPAGTWDPDTQYF. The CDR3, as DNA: TGTGCCAGCAGGCCAGCGGGAACCTGGGACCCAGATACGCAGTATTTT.

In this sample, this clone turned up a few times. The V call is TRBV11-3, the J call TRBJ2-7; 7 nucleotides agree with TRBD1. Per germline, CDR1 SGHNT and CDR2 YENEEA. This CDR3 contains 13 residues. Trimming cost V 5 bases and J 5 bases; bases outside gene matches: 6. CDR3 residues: CASSRQGVDEQYF. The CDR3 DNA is TGTGCCAGCAGCCGACAGGGTGTCGACGAGCAGTACTTC.

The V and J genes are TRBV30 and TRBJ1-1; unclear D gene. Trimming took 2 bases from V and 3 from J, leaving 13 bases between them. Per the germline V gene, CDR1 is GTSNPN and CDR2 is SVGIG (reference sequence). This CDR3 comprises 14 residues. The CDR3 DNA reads TGTGCCTGGAGTACCGGAGGCGGCGACACTGAAGCTTTCTTT. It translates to CAWSTGGGDTEAFF.

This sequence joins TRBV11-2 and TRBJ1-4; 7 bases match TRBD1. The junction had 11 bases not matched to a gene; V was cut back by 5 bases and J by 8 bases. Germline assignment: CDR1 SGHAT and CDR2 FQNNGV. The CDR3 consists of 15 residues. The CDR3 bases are TGTGCCAGCAGCAGCAACAGGGGACTGGGCGAAAAACTGTTTTTT. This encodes CASSSNRGLGEKLFF.

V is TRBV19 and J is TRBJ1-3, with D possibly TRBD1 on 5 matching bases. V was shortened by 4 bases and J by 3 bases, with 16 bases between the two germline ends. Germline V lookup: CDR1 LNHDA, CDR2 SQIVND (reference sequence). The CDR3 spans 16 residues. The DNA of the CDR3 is TGTGCCAGTAGTACCCCCGGGGGGGACTTTGGAAACACCATATATTTT. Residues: CASSTPGGDFGNTIYF. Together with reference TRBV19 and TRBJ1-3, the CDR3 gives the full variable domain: DGGITQSPKYLFRKEGQNVTLSCEQNLNHDAMYWYRQDPGQGLRLIYYSQIVNDFQKGDIAEGYSVSREKKESFPLTVTSAQKNPTAFYLCASSTPGGDFGNTIYFGEGSWLTVV.